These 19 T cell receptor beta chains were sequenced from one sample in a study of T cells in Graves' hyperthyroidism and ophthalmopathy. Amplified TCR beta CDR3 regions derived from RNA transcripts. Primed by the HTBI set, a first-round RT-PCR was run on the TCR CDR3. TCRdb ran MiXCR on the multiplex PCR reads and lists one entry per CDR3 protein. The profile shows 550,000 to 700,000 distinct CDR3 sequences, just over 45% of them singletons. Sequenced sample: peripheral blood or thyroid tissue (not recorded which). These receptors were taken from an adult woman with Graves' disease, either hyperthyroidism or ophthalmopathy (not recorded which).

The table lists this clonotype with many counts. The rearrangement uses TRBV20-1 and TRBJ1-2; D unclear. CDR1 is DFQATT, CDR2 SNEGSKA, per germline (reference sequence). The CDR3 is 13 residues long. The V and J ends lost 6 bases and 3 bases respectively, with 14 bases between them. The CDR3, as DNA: TGCAGTGCCACGGACCTAAGAGACTATGGCTACACCTTC. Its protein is CSATDLRDYGYTF.

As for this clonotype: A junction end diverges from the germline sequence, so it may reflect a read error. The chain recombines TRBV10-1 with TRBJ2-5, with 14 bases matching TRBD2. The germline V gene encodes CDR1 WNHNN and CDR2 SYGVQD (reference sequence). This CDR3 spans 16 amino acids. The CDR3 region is CASSDGLAGGQEAQYF. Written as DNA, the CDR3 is TGCGCCAGCAGTGACGGACTAGCGGGAGGACAAGAGGCCCAGTACTTC.

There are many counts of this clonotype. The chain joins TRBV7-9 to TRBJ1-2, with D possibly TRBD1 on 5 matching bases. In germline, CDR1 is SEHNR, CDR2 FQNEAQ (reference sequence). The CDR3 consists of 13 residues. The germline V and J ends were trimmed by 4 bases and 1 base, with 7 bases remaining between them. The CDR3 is CASSYDSNYGYTF. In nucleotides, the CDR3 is TGTGCCAGCAGCTATGACAGTAACTATGGCTACACCTTC.

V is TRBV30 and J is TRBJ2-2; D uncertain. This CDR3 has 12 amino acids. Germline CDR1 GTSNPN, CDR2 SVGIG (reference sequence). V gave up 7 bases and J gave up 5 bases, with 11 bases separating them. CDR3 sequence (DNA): TGTGCCTTTTTTGCGCCGACCGGGGAGCTGTTTTTT. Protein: CAFFAPTGELFF.

CDR3 bases: TGTGCCAGCGGGGGCGGTAGCGGAAAAGGCTACACCTTC. Protein product: CASGGGSGKGYTF. The chain joins TRBV2 to TRBJ1-2, with a weak D call TRBD1 (6 bases). The CDR3 totals 13 residues. V was pared by 8 bases and J by 8 bases, with 18 bases between. Germline V gene sequence: CDR1 SNHLY, CDR2 FYNNEI.

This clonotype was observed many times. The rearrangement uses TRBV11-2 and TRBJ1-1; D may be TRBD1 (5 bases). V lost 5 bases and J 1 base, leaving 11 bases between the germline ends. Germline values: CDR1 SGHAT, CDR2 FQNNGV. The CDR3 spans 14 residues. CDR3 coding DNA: TGTGCCAGCAGCGGGGGGAGGGGGAACACTGAAGCTTTCTTT. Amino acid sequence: CASSGGRGNTEAFF.

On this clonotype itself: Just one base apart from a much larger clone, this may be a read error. CDR3 in amino acids: CAISLTGVGTQYF. The CDR3 DNA reads as TGTGCCATCAGTTTAACGGGTGTCGGGACCCAGTACTTC. The J gene is TRBJ2-5, the V gene TRBV10-3; D is unresolved. CDR1 is ENHRY, CDR2 SYGVKD, per germline. This CDR3 has 13 residues. Trimming pared 5 bases from V and 7 bases from J, leaving 14 bases between.

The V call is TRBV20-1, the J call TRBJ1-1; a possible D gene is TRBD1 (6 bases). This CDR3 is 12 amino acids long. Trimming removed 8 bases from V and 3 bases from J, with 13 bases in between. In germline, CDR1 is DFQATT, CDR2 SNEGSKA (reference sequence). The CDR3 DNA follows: TGCAGTCAAAGGGGGAGGGACACTGAAGCTTTCTTT. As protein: CSQRGRDTEAFF.

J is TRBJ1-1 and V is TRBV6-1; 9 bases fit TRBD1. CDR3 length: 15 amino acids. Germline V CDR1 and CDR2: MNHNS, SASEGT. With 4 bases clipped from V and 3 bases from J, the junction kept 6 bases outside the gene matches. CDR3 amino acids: CASSARTGEYTEAFF. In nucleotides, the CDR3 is TGTGCCAGCAGTGCCCGGACAGGGGAGTACACTGAAGCTTTCTTT.

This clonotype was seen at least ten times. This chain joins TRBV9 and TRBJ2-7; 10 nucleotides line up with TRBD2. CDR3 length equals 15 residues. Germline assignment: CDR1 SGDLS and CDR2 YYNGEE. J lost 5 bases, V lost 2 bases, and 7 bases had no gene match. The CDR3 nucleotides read TGTGCCAGCAGCGTCTCAGCGGGAGGGCCTAACGAGCAGTACTTC. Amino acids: CASSVSAGGPNEQYF.

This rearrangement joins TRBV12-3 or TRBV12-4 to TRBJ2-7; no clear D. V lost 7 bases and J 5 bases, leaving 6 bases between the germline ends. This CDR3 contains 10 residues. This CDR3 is CASTSHEQYF. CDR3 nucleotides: TGTGCCAGCACATCCCACGAGCAGTACTTC.

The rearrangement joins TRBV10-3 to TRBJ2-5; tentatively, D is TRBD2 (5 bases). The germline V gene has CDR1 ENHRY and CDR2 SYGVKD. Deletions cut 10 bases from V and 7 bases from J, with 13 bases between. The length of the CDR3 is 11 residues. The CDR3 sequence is CASRRTPTQYF. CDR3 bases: TGTGCCAGCAGACGGACTCCGACCCAGTACTTC.

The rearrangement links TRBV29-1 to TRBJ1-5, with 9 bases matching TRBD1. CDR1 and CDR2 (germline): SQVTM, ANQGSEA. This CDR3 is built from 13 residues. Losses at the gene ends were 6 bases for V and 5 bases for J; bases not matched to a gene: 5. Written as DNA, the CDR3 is TGCAGCGTCGAGAACAGGGGGCATCAGCCCCAGCATTTT. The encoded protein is CSVENRGHQPQHF.

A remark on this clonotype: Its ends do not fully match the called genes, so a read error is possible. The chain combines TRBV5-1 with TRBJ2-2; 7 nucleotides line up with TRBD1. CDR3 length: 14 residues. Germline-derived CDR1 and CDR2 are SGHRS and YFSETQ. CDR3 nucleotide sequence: TGCGCCAGCAGCGTGGACGCATCAGGGGGTGAGCAGTTTTTT. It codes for CASSVDASGGEQFF.

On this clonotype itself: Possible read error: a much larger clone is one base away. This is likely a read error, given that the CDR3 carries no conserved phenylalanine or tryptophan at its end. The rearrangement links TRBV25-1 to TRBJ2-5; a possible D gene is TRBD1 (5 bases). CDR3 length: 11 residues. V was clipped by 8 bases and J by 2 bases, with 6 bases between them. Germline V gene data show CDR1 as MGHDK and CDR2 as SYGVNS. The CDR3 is CASRQQETQYL. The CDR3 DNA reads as TGTGCCAGCCGACAGCAAGAGACCCAGTACCTC.

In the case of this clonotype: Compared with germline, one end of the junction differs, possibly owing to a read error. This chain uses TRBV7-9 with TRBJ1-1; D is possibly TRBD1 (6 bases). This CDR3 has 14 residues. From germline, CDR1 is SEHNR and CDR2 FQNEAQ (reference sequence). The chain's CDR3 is CASSLDSRQAEAFF. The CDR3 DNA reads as TGCGCCAGCAGCTTGGATTCAAGACAGGCGGAAGCTTTCTTT.

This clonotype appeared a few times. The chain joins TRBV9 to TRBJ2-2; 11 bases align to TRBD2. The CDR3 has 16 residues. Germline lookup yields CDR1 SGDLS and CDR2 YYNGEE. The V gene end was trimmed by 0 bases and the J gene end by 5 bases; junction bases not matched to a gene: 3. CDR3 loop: CASSVASGGRTGELFF. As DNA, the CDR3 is TGTGCCAGCAGCGTAGCTAGCGGGGGGCGAACCGGGGAGCTGTTTTTT.

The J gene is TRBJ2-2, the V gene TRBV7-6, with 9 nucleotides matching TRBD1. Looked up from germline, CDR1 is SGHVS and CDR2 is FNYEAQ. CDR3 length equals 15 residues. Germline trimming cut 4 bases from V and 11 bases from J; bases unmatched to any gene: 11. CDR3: CASSSRTGADGELFF. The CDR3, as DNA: TGTGCCAGCAGCTCCCGGACAGGGGCCGATGGTGAGCTGTTTTTT.

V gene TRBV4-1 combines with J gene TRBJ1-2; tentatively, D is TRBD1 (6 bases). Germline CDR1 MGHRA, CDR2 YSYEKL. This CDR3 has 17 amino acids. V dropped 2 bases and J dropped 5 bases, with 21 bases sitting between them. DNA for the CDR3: TGCGCCAGCAGCCAAAGAGAGCCTACGGGGGCCCGTTATGGCTACACCTTC. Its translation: CASSQREPTGARYGYTF.